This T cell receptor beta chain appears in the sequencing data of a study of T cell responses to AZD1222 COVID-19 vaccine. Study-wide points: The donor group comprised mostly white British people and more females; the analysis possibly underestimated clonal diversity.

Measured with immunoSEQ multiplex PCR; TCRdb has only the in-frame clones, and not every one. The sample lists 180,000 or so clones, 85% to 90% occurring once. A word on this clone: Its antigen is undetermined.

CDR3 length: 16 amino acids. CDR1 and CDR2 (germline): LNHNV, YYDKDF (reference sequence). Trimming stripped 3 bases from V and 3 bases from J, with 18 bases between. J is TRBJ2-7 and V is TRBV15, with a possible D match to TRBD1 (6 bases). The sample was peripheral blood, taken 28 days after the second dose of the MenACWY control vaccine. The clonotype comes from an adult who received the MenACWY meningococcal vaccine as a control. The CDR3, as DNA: TGTGCCACCAGCAGGCCAAACAGGGCCCCTCTCTACGAGCAGTACTTC. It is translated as CATSRPNRAPLYEQYF. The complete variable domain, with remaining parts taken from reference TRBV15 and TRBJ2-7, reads DAMVIQNPRYQVTQFGKPVTLSCSQTLNHNVMYWYQQKSSQAPKLLFHYYDKDFNNEADTPDNFQSRRPNTSFCFLDIRSPGLGDTAMYLCATSRPNRAPLYEQYFGPGTRLTVT.